This entry lists 18 T cell receptor beta chains sequenced from one sample in a study of T cell changes during pregnancy in multiple sclerosis. Clones were sequenced by immunoSEQ multiplex PCR, and TCRdb holds only the in-frame ones, with some missing. The sample includes under 55,000 clones, roughly 94% of them seen just once. The sequences come from CD4+ T cells from peripheral blood mononuclear cells, collected in the third trimester of pregnancy. The receptors were gathered from a female donor with multiple sclerosis, enrolled in a pregnancy study.

The sample holds one count of this clone. This chain links TRBV4-1 with TRBJ2-1, with D possibly matching TRBD2 (6 bases). CDR3 length: 16 amino acids. Germline lookup yields CDR1 MGHRA and CDR2 YSYEKL. With 0 bases removed from V and 0 bases from J, the gap between germline ends came to 9 bases. This CDR3 reads CASSQDGGTSYNEQFF. The CDR3 region has the DNA TGCGCCAGCAGCCAAGACGGCGGGACCTCCTACAATGAGCAGTTCTTC.

The chain uses TRBV10-3 and TRBJ1-5; 7 nucleotides align to TRBD1. Germline CDR1 reads ENHRY; CDR2 reads SYGVKD. The V segment lost 6 bases and the J segment 3 bases; nucleotides outside the gene matches: 5. The CDR3 contains 14 residues. DNA of the CDR3: TGTGCCATCAGCAACGGACAGGACAATCAGCCCCAGCATTTT. It codes for CAISNGQDNQPQHF.

The genes are TRBV19 and TRBJ2-2; D gene uncertain. Trimming shortened V by 5 bases and J by 0 bases, and 7 bases separated the two germline ends. This CDR3 has 14 amino acids. In germline, CDR1 is LNHDA, CDR2 SQIVND (reference sequence). In nucleotides, the CDR3 is TGTGCCAGTAGTGAGAGGACGAACACCGGGGAGCTGTTTTTT. It encodes CASSERTNTGELFF.

The chain links TRBV19 to TRBJ2-2; 10 positions agree with TRBD2. The CDR3 consists of 18 residues. V trimming: 4 bases; J trimming: 5 bases; junction bases outside the gene matches: 13. Germline CDR1 reads LNHDA; CDR2 reads SQIVND (reference sequence). The CDR3 DNA sequence: TGTGCCAGTAGTAGGCGGGCGGCTAGCGGGAGTCGGACCGGGGAGCTGTTTTTT. Residues: CASSRRAASGSRTGELFF.

The chain uses TRBV7-9 and TRBJ2-5; 9 bases line up with TRBD1. Germline V CDR1 and CDR2: SEHNR, FQNEAQ (reference sequence). This CDR3 has 15 amino acids. Germline trimming cut 4 bases from V and 9 bases from J; bases unmatched to any gene: 12. The CDR3 coding sequence is TGTGCCAGCAGCTCCAGGACAGGGGACGTGTGGTCCCAGTACTTC. This codes for CASSSRTGDVWSQYF.

The V gene is TRBV7-2, the J gene TRBJ2-7; a weak D match, TRBD1 (6 bases). The CDR3 runs to 14 residues. Trimming pared 5 bases from V and 1 base from J, leaving 12 bases between. Germline CDR1 reads SGHTA; CDR2 reads FQGNSA. The CDR3 DNA sequence: TGTGCCAGCAGCGAGCAGGGGAGTTCCTACGAGCAGTACTTC. Its translation: CASSEQGSSYEQYF.

The chain couples TRBV9 to TRBJ2-1, with D maybe TRBD2 (7 bases). This CDR3 is 16 amino acids long. The germline V gene has CDR1 SGDLS and CDR2 YYNGEE. The V and J ends lost 3 bases and 4 bases respectively, with 17 bases between them. DNA of the CDR3: TGTGCCAGCAGCGCCTCCGGACTAGGGGGTTACAATGAGCAGTTCTTC. This translates into CASSASGLGGYNEQFF.

The V gene is TRBV30, the J gene TRBJ1-4, with D perhaps matching TRBD1 (5 bases). Germline-derived CDR1 and CDR2 are GTSNPN and SVGIG (reference sequence). This CDR3 spans 14 amino acids. The ends were cut back, 0 bases at V and 10 bases at J, with 15 bases in the middle. The CDR3 protein is CAWSVAGGAGKLFF. The CDR3 nucleotides are TGTGCCTGGAGTGTAGCGGGTGGGGCTGGAAAACTGTTTTTT.

CDR3 sequence (DNA): TGCGCCAGCAGAGGGGGTACTAATGAAAAACTGTTTTTT. Its translation is CASRGGTNEKLFF. V and J are TRBV4-1 and TRBJ1-4, with D tentatively TRBD1 (6 bases). V dropped 6 bases and J dropped 2 bases, with 7 bases sitting between them. Per the germline V gene, CDR1 is MGHRA and CDR2 is YSYEKL. The CDR3 is made up of 13 amino acids.

DNA for the CDR3: TGTGCCAGCAGTTTAAGGGGGCAGGTTGTCGAGACCCAGTACTTC. Protein sequence: CASSLRGQVVETQYF. The V gene is TRBV28, the J gene TRBJ2-5, with 7 bases matching TRBD1. CDR3 length equals 15 residues. CDR1 and CDR2 from the germline V gene are MDHEN and SYDVKM. With V trimmed by 2 bases and J by 5 bases, 8 bases remained unmatched.

The rearrangement links TRBV6-8 to TRBJ1-5; 7 positions agree with TRBD1. Germline loops: CDR1 MNHGY, CDR2 SAAAGT. V trimming: 6 bases; J trimming: 0 bases; junction bases outside the gene matches: 11. The length of the CDR3 is 17 residues. CDR3 in amino acids: CASSRRDRENSNQPQHF. The CDR3 bases are TGTGCCAGCAGCCGGAGGGACAGAGAAAATAGCAATCAGCCCCAGCATTTT.

V is TRBV29-1 and J is TRBJ2-5, with 13 bases lining up with TRBD2. CDR3 length equals 15 residues. With V trimmed by 7 bases and J by 3 bases, 8 bases remained unmatched. The V gene's germline CDR1 is SQVTM and CDR2 ANQGSEA. The CDR3 reads CSGFPGTSGEETQYF. CDR3 nucleotide sequence: TGCAGCGGCTTCCCCGGGACTAGCGGGGAAGAGACCCAGTACTTC.

V usage is TRBV7-8 and J usage is TRBJ2-5; 16 nucleotides agree with TRBD2. The CDR3 has 21 residues. V was clipped by 3 bases and J by 4 bases; unmatched bases: 17. Looked up from germline, CDR1 is SGHVS and CDR2 is FQNEAQ. The CDR3 spells CASSFHRDVGLAGGLGETQYF. In DNA form, the CDR3 reads TGTGCCAGCAGCTTTCACAGGGATGTGGGACTAGCGGGGGGGCTGGGAGAGACCCAGTACTTC.

The gene calls are TRBV30 and TRBJ1-6, with 9 nucleotides matching TRBD1. J was trimmed by 10 bases and V by 2 bases; bases with no gene match: 6. This CDR3 comprises 14 residues. Germline V gives CDR1 GTSNPN, CDR2 SVGIG (reference sequence). The CDR3 DNA follows: TGTGCCTGGAGTATGACAGGGGGATACTCACCCCTCCACTTT. Its translation is CAWSMTGGYSPLHF.

The chain employs TRBV18 and TRBJ2-3; D is uncertain. CDR1 is KGHSH and CDR2 is LQKENI in the germline V gene. This CDR3 has 12 residues. V was clipped by 6 bases and J by 4 bases, with 8 bases between them. The CDR3 DNA sequence: TGTGCCAGCTCTCCGAGTGCAGATACGCAGTATTTT. Amino acids: CASSPSADTQYF.

This rearrangement joins TRBV5-6 to TRBJ1-2; the D is unclear. Per germline, CDR1 SGHDT and CDR2 YYEEEE. The CDR3 has 15 amino acids. V gave up 0 bases and J gave up 0 bases, with 9 bases separating them. CDR3 sequence: CASSLDQSANYGYTF. The CDR3 nucleotides read TGTGCCAGCAGCTTGGACCAGAGCGCTAACTATGGCTACACCTTC.

The V call is TRBV19, the J call TRBJ1-2; 8 nucleotides agree with TRBD1. Losses at the gene ends were 5 bases for V and 5 bases for J; bases not matched to a gene: 13. Germline assignment: CDR1 LNHDA and CDR2 SQIVND (reference sequence). This CDR3 has 16 amino acids. The CDR3 DNA follows: TGTGCCAGTAGTGTTGACCGGGACAGGTCTCGATATGGCTACACCTTC. It encodes CASSVDRDRSRYGYTF.

The chain employs TRBV5-4 and TRBJ1-1; D is unclear. The germline V gene has CDR1 SGHNT and CDR2 YYREEE (reference sequence). Trimming removed 4 bases at V and 7 bases at J, with 14 bases between. This CDR3 comprises 13 residues. The CDR3 DNA is TGTGCCAGCAGCAGCGGAAGAAGTTATGAAGCTTTCTTT. Its protein product is CASSSGRSYEAFF.